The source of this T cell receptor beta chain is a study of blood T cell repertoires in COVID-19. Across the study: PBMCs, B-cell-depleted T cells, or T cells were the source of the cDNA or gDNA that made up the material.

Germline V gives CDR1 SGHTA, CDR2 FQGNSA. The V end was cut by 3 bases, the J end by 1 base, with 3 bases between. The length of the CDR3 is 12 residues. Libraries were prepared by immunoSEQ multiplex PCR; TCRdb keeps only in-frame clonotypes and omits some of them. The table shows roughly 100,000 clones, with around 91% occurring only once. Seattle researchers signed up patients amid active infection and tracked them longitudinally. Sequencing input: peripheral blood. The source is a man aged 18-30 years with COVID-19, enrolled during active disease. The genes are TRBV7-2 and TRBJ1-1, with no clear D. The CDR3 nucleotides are TGTGCCAGCAGCTTCAGGAACACTGAAGCTTTCTTT. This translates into CASSFRNTEAFF.